What follows is one TCR beta chain and its context. The data stem from a study of blood T cell repertoires in COVID-19. Study summary: COVID-19 samples, acute and convalescent, were from the United States, Italy and Spain. Nucleic acid was either cDNA or gDNA, and it came from T cells, B-cell-depleted T cells, or PBMCs.

V trimming: 9 bases; J trimming: 4 bases; junction bases outside the gene matches: 5. The CDR3 spans 13 residues. Germline V gene data show CDR1 as MNHEY and CDR2 as SVGAGI. Source study methods: How many nucleated cells were present was estimated from reference gene primer amplification. Sequencing used immunoSEQ multiplex PCR; TCRdb keeps in-frame clones, though not all of them. That table is the source of V, J and clone size, and D and trimming were worked out from the DNA. The sample carries just over 150,000 clones, approximately 81% recorded once. The source of this sequence is a human donor with acute or convalescent COVID-19. The donor label of this sample is uncertain. Specimen: peripheral blood. The V call is TRBV6-5, the J call TRBJ2-2; TRBD1 agrees at 7 bases. The CDR3: CASTSGGTGELFF. The CDR3 DNA follows: TGTGCCAGTACCTCAGGGGGCACCGGGGAGCTGTTTTTT.